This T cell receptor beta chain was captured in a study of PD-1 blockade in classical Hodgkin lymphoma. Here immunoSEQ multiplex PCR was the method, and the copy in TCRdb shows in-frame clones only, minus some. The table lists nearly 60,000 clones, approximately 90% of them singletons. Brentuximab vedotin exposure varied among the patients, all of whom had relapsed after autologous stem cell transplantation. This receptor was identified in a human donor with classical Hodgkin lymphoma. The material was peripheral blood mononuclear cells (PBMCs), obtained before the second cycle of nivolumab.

CDR3 DNA sequence: TGTGCCAGCAGTCAAGAGACCCAGTACTTC. Its protein product is CASSQETQYF. The genes are TRBV2 and TRBJ2-5; D ambiguous. CDR3 length: 10 amino acids. In germline, CDR1 is SNHLY, CDR2 FYNNEI. The germline V and J ends were trimmed by 5 bases and 2 bases, with 0 bases remaining between them.